The 15 T cell receptor beta chains given below trace back to one sample, sequenced in a study of T cells of healthy individuals. One entry per CDR3 protein results from TCRdb running MiXCR on the 5' RACE reads. The table includes 40,000 to 65,000 distinct CDR3 sequences, about 15% detected once. The receptor set was obtained from a human donor in good health.

This clonotype appeared a few times. V and J are TRBV2 and TRBJ1-1; D may be TRBD1 (5 bases). Germline CDR1 SNHLY, CDR2 FYNNEI. The CDR3 sequence is 12 residues long. Trimming shortened V by 3 bases and J by 7 bases, and 9 bases separated the two germline ends. This CDR3 reads CASSDGGYEAFF. CDR3 nucleotide sequence: TGTGCCAGCAGTGATGGGGGGTATGAAGCTTTCTTT.

With respect to this clonotype: Since a much larger clone is just one base distant, this may be a read error. The chain uses TRBV7-2 and TRBJ2-4; a possible D gene is TRBD2 (7 bases). V lost 0 bases and J lost 2, with 17 bases in between. The CDR3 covers 18 residues. Per germline, CDR1 SGHTA and CDR2 FQGNSA. CDR3 nucleotide sequence: TGTGCCAGCAGCTTAGCAGATTTGGGGGGGGCAACCAAAAACATTCAGTACTTC. This translates into CASSLADLGGATKNIQYF.

CDR3 bases: TGTGCCAGCAGCTTAGAGGTTAACGAGCAGTACTTC. It encodes CASSLEVNEQYF. The gene calls are TRBV11-2 and TRBJ2-7; D gene unclear. CDR3 size: 12 residues. Looked up from germline, CDR1 is SGHAT and CDR2 is FQNNGV. V gave up 0 bases and J gave up 5 bases, with 5 bases separating them.

This clonotype was seen a few times. This chain uses TRBV12-3 or TRBV12-4 with TRBJ1-3; D not resolved. This CDR3 is 16 amino acids long. Trimming took 5 bases from V and 0 from J, leaving 14 bases between them. CDR3 in amino acids: CASSLAGRTSGNTIYF. For the CDR3, the DNA is TGTGCCAGCAGTCTTGCCGGGCGGACCTCTGGAAACACCATATATTTT.

This clonotype was observed many times. This CDR3 reads CASSLDGQGYEQYF. CDR3 sequence (DNA): TGCGCCAGCAGCTTGGACGGACAGGGTTACGAGCAGTACTTC. The V call is TRBV5-1, the J call TRBJ2-7; 8 positions agree with TRBD1. In germline, CDR1 is SGHRS, CDR2 YFSETQ. With 0 bases clipped from V and 4 bases from J, the junction kept 3 bases outside the gene matches. The CDR3 is made up of 14 amino acids.

This clonotype was observed a few times. The chain joins TRBV7-6 to TRBJ2-7; 8 bases are shared with TRBD2. With V trimmed by 3 bases and J by 4 bases, 8 bases remained unmatched. Germline loops: CDR1 SGHVS, CDR2 FNYEAQ. The CDR3 loop spans 15 amino acids. The CDR3 DNA sequence: TGTGCCAGCAGCTTGAGCGGGGGACCGTCGTACGAGCAGTACTTC. This translates into CASSLSGGPSYEQYF.

This clonotype occurred many times. The chain links TRBV30 to TRBJ1-1; TRBD1 is a possible D gene (6 bases). V was shortened by 4 bases and J by 0 bases, with 12 bases between the two germline ends. Germline assignment: CDR1 GTSNPN and CDR2 SVGIG (reference sequence). This CDR3 is built from 14 residues. CDR3 amino acids: CAWKHDRMNTEAFF. CDR3 DNA sequence: TGTGCCTGGAAGCATGACAGGATGAACACTGAAGCTTTCTTT.

This clonotype has more than one count but fewer than ten. The chain combines TRBV15 with TRBJ2-5; 7 nucleotides agree with TRBD2. CDR1 and CDR2 from the germline V gene are LNHNV and YYDKDF (reference sequence). The CDR3 extends over 16 amino acids. The V and J ends lost 3 bases and 5 bases, in that order; junction bases with no gene match: 12. The CDR3 region has the DNA TGTGCCACCAGCAGGGCGGAGGAGGGAGGGGACGAGACCCAGTACTTC. This gives the protein CATSRAEEGGDETQYF.

This clonotype was recorded many times. The chain joins TRBV18 to TRBJ2-7, with D possibly matching TRBD1 (6 bases). The V end was cut by 3 bases, the J end by 3 bases, with 12 bases between. This CDR3 comprises 14 residues. CDR1 and CDR2 (germline): KGHSH, LQKENI. CDR3 coding DNA: TGTGCCAGCTCACCGGACAGTGTCGGCTACGAGCAGTACTTC. As protein: CASSPDSVGYEQYF.

There are many counts of this clonotype. The chain is built from TRBV12-5 and TRBJ2-3; 9 bases match TRBD2. Germline CDR1 reads LGHNT; CDR2 reads FRNRAP. The CDR3 loop spans 16 amino acids. V lost 1 base and J lost 0; bases outside the gene matches: 2. In DNA form, the CDR3 reads TGTGCTAGTGGTTTGGGCCTAGCGGGGAGCACAGATACGCAGTATTTT. Translated, it gives CASGLGLAGSTDTQYF. The whole variable domain, filled in from reference TRBV12-5 and TRBJ2-3, reads DARVTQTPRHKVTEMGQEVTMRCQPILGHNTVFWYRQTMMQGLELLAYFRNRAPLDDSGMPKDRFSAEMPDATLATLKIQPSEPRDSAVYFCASGLGLAGSTDTQYFGPGTRLTVL.

This clonotype appeared a few times. V usage is TRBV29-1 and J usage is TRBJ1-4; D is possibly TRBD1 (6 bases). This CDR3 is built from 15 residues. Germline lookup yields CDR1 SQVTM and CDR2 ANQGSEA. Deletions cut 3 bases from V and 8 bases from J, with 19 bases between. Here the CDR3 reads CSVDHRERGEEKLFF. The CDR3 region has the DNA TGCAGCGTTGATCATAGAGAGAGGGGGGAAGAAAAACTGTTTTTT.

The sample holds many counts of this clonotype. CDR3 coding DNA: TGTGCCAGCAGCTTGAGTCCGGGTTGGGGCACTGAAGCTTTCTTT. Translated, it gives CASSLSPGWGTEAFF. This chain uses TRBV5-4 with TRBJ1-1; D call uncertain. This CDR3 has 15 amino acids. Trimming shortened V by 1 base and J by 4 bases, and 14 bases separated the two germline ends. Per the germline V gene, CDR1 is SGHNT and CDR2 is YYREEE (reference sequence).

This clonotype was detected ten times or more. This chain uses TRBV7-9 with TRBJ1-2; 8 bases align to TRBD1. The CDR3 extends over 19 amino acids. V shed 5 bases, J shed 3 bases, and the junction held 20 bases outside the gene matches. CDR1 is SEHNR, CDR2 FQNEAQ, per germline (reference sequence). CDR3 in amino acids: CASSPWISDRQGRDYGYTF. The CDR3 DNA follows: TGTGCCAGCAGCCCTTGGATCTCCGATAGACAGGGGCGTGACTATGGCTACACCTTC. Full variable domain (remainder filled in from reference TRBV7-9 and TRBJ1-2): DTGVSQNPRHKITKRGQNVTFRCDPISEHNRLYWYRQTLGQGPEFLTYFQNEAQLEKSRLLSDRFSAERPKGSFSTLEIQRTEQGDSAMYLCASSPWISDRQGRDYGYTFGSGTRLTVV.

This clonotype showed up many times. At one of its ends the junction is not consistent with the germline gene, which may arise from a read error. The CDR3 loop is CAGRGGPSTDTQYF. The DNA for the CDR3 is TGTGCCGGCAGAGGGGGCCCAAGCACAGATACGCAGTATTTT. The chain combines TRBV2 with TRBJ2-3; 7 bases map to TRBD1. In germline, CDR1 is SNHLY, CDR2 FYNNEI. The CDR3 extends over 14 amino acids.

In regard to this clonotype: This could be a read error, since a much larger clone is one nucleotide away. This rearrangement joins TRBV6-5 to TRBJ1-1, with TRBD1 matching over 7 bases. CDR3 length: 13 residues. Germline V lookup: CDR1 MNHEY, CDR2 SVGAGI. In DNA form, the CDR3 reads TGTGACAGCAGTTACACAGGGGTCGCTGAAGCTTTCTTT. Its translation is CDSSYTGVAEAFF.